A single T cell receptor beta chain is shown here with its context. Its antigen is as yet unknown. Use of 60 Vbeta and 13 Jbeta primers characterized the PCR. TCRdb's copy holds only in-frame clones and misses some; the assay was immunoSEQ multiplex PCR. The table shows over 85,000 clones, with about 85% occurring only once. This specimen comes from a study of cytomegalovirus exposure and HLA in healthy donors. Overall study results and limits: Both high specificity and high sensitivity reportedly marked the classifier's diagnosis of cytomegalovirus status. In an earlier analysis, about 87% or about 30%: the productive usage of most TCR beta V segments.

The CDR3 has 15 residues. Per germline, CDR1 SGHDN and CDR2 FVKESK. Trimming cost V 3 bases and J 1 base, with 12 bases left between them. The sequence was obtained from a female donor in good health and CMV-seropositive. Input material: PBMCs. This chain uses TRBV14 with TRBJ2-5; D possibly corresponds to TRBD1 (6 bases). The chain's CDR3 is CASSHDRFRQETQYF. DNA of the CDR3: TGTGCCAGCAGCCACGACAGGTTTCGCCAAGAGACCCAGTACTTC.